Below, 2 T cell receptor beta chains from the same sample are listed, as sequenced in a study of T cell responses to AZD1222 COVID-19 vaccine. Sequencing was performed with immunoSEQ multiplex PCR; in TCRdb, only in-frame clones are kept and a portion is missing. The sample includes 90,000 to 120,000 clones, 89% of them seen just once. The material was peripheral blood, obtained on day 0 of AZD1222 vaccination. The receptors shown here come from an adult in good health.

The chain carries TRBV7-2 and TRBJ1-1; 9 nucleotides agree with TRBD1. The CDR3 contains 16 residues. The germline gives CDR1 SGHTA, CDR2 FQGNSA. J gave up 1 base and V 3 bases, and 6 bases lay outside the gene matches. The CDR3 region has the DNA TGTGCCAGCAGCTTTGCCGGGACAGGGAGGAACACTGAAGCTTTCTTT. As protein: CASSFAGTGRNTEAFF.

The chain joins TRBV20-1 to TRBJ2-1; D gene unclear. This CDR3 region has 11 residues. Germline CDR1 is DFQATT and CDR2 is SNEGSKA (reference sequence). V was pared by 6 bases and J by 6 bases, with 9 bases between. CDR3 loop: CSARTFNEQFF. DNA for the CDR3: TGCAGTGCCCGGACGTTCAATGAGCAGTTCTTC.